This T cell receptor (beta chain) was identified in a study of blood T cell repertoires in COVID-19. The authors' processing: Reference gene primer amplification yielded estimated nucleated cell counts. Clones were sequenced by immunoSEQ multiplex PCR, and TCRdb holds only the in-frame ones, with some missing. The V and J calls and clone size come from that table; D and trimming were worked out from the DNA. The sample holds tens of thousands of clones, approximately 82% seen once. Looked up from germline, CDR1 is MNHNY and CDR2 is SVGAGI (reference sequence). This CDR3 is 11 amino acids long. V gave up 7 bases and J gave up 6 bases, with 7 bases separating them.

The V gene is TRBV6-6, the J gene TRBJ2-1; D is uncertain. The TCR originated in a human donor in a cohort sampled during active COVID-19. Sequencing was done on a sample of peripheral blood. Here the CDR3 DNA reads TGTGCCAGCACAGCGCTCAATGAGCAGTTCTTC. Its protein is CASTALNEQFF.